One sample yielded the 4 T cell receptor beta chains listed below, sequenced in a study of T cells in Graves' hyperthyroidism and ophthalmopathy. Using RNA transcripts as the source, TCR beta CDR3 regions were amplified. The primer set for the first-round RT-PCR of the TCR CDR3 was HTBI. TCRdb reanalysed the multiplex PCR reads using MiXCR and keeps one entry per CDR3 protein. This table holds more than 550,000 distinct CDR3 sequences, approximately 19% found once. The sequenced sample was blood. All receptors come from a woman between 45 and 65 years old with Graves' hyperthyroidism that later progressed to Graves' ophthalmopathy.

V and J are TRBV19 and TRBJ1-1; D is uncertain. CDR3 length: 13 amino acids. Between the trimmed V and J ends, which lost 8 bases and 4 bases, there was a span of 14 bases. Per germline, CDR1 LNHDA and CDR2 SQIVND (reference sequence). The DNA for the CDR3 is TGTGCCAGTGGAGAGGGTATCGGCACTGAAGCTTTCTTT. It specifies CASGEGIGTEAFF.

This clonotype was recorded at least ten times. The V and J genes are TRBV3-1 and TRBJ1-4; 7 bases match TRBD1. The CDR3 is 15 amino acids. The germline CDR1 and CDR2 sequences are LGHDT and YNNKEL (reference sequence). Trimming cost V 5 bases and J 8 bases; bases outside gene matches: 11. The DNA of the CDR3 is TGTGCCAGCAGCTACAGGGGCCATCGTGGGGAAAAACTGTTTTTT. Translation: CASSYRGHRGEKLFF. Based on the CDR3 plus reference TRBV3-1 and TRBJ1-4, the full variable domain is DTAVSQTPKYLVTQMGNDKSIKCEQNLGHDTMYWYKQDSKKFLKIMFSYNNKELIINETVPNRFSPKSPDKAHLNLHINSLELGDSAVYFCASSYRGHRGEKLFFGSGTQLSVL.

The chain couples TRBV9 to TRBJ1-1, with D perhaps TRBD1 (6 bases). V was pared by 3 bases and J by 4 bases, with 13 bases between. CDR3 length: 14 amino acids. CDR1 and CDR2 from the germline V gene are SGDLS and YYNGEE. CDR3 in amino acids: CASSEDHRATEAFF. The DNA for the CDR3 is TGTGCCAGCAGCGAGGACCACAGGGCCACTGAAGCTTTCTTT.

This clonotype was seen repeatedly, ten times or more. J is TRBJ1-4 and V is TRBV20-1; perhaps TRBD1 as D (6 bases). CDR1 DFQATT and CDR2 SNEGSKA come from the germline V gene (reference sequence). There are 14 residues in the CDR3. Trimming cost V 0 bases and J 7 bases, with 12 bases left between them. CDR3 sequence: CSARDRQAFEKLFF. CDR3 sequence (DNA): TGCAGTGCTAGAGATCGACAGGCATTTGAAAAACTGTTTTTT.